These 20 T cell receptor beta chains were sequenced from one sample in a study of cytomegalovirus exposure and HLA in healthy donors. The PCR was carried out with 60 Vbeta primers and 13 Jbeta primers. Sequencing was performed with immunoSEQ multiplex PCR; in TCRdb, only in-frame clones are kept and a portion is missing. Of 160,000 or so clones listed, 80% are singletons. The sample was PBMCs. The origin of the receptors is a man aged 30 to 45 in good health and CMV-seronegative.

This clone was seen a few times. CDR3 nucleotide sequence: TGCGCCAGCAGTCCCACAGGGCTGGGCACTGAAGCTTTCTTT. This translates into CASSPTGLGTEAFF. This sequence joins TRBV5-1 and TRBJ1-1, with D maybe TRBD1 (6 bases). This CDR3 has 14 amino acids. Germline lookup yields CDR1 SGHRS and CDR2 YFSETQ. V lost 5 bases and J lost 4, with 15 bases in between.

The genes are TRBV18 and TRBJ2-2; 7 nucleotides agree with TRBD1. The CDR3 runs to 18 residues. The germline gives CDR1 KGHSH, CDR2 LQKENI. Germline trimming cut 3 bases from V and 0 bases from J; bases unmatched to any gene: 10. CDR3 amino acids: CASSPPHPTGTNTGELFF. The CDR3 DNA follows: TGTGCCAGCTCACCTCCCCACCCGACAGGGACGAACACCGGGGAGCTGTTTTTT.

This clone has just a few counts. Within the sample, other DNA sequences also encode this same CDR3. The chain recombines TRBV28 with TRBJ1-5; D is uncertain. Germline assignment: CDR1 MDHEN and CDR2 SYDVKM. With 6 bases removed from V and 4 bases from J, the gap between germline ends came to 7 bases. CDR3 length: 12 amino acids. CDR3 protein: CASSPPNQPQHF. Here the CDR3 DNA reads TGTGCCAGCAGCCCCCCTAATCAGCCCCAGCATTTT.

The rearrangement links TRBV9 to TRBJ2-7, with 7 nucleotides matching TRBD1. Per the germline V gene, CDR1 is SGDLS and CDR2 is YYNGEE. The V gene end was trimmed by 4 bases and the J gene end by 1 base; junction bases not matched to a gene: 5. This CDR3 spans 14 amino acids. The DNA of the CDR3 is TGTGCCAGCAGCCACGGGACAGATTCCTACGAGCAGTACTTC. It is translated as CASSHGTDSYEQYF.

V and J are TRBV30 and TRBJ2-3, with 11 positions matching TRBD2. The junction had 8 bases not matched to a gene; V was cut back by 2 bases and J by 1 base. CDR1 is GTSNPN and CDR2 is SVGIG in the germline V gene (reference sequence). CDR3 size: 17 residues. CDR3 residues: CAWSQFRTSGRTDTQYF. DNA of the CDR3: TGTGCCTGGAGTCAGTTTAGGACTAGCGGGCGCACAGATACGCAGTATTTT.

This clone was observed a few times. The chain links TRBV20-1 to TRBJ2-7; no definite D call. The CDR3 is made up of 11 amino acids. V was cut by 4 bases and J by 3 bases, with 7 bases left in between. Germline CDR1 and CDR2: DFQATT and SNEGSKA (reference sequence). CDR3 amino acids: CSATDIYEQYF. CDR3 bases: TGCAGTGCTACCGACATCTACGAGCAGTACTTC.

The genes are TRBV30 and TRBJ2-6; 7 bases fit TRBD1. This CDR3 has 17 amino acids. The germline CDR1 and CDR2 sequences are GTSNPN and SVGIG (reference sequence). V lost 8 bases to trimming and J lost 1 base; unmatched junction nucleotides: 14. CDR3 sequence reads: CAGKGGSTPSGANVLTF. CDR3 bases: TGTGCCGGGAAAGGGGGCTCCACACCTTCTGGGGCCAACGTCCTGACTTTC.

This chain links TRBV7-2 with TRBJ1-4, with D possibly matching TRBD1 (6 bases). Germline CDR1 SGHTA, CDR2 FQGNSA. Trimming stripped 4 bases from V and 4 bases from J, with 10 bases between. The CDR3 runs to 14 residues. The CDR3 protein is CASSYDRFNEKLFF. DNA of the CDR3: TGTGCCAGCAGCTATGACAGGTTTAATGAAAAACTGTTTTTT.

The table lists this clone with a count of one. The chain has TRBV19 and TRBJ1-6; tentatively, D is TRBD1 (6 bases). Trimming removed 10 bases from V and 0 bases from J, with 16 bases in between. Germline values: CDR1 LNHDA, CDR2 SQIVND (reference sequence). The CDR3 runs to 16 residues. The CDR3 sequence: CATRTVSSSYNSPLHF. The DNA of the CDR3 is TGTGCCACCCGGACAGTTTCTAGCTCCTATAATTCACCCCTCCACTTT.

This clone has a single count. This CDR3 reads CASSMTSGLDEQFF. The CDR3 DNA reads TGTGCCAGCAGCATGACTAGCGGTCTCGATGAGCAGTTCTTC. The V call is TRBV7-9, the J call TRBJ2-1; TRBD2 matches at 9 bases. After removal of 5 bases from V and 8 bases from J, the junction contained 7 bases not matched to a gene. This CDR3 contains 14 residues. Germline loops: CDR1 SEHNR, CDR2 FQNEAQ (reference sequence).

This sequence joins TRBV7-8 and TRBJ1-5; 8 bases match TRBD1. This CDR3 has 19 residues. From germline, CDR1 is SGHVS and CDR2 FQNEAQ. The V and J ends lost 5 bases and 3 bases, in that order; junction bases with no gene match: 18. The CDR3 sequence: CASSVGQGRGAWNNQPQHF. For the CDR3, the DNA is TGTGCCAGCAGCGTAGGACAGGGAAGGGGCGCTTGGAACAATCAGCCCCAGCATTTT. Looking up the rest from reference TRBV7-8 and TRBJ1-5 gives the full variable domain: GAGVSQSPRYKVAKRGQDVALRCDPISGHVSLFWYQQALGQGPEFLTYFQNEAQLDKSGLPSDRFFAERPEGSVSTLKIQRTQQEDSAVYLCASSVGQGRGAWNNQPQHFGDGTRLSIL.

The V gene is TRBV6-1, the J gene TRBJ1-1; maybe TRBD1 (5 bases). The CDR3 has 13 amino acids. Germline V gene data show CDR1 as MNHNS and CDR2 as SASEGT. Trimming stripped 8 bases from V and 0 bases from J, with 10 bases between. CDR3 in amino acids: CASAGGLNTEAFF. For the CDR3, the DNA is TGTGCCAGCGCGGGGGGATTGAACACTGAAGCTTTCTTT.

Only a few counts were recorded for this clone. CDR3 nucleotide sequence: TGCGCCAGCAGCATGAGGGCGAATCGTCCTTTCTTT. Its translation: CASSMRANRPFF. The V call is TRBV5-1, the J call TRBJ1-1; unclear D gene. Germline V CDR1 and CDR2: SGHRS, YFSETQ. The CDR3 spans 12 residues. The V and J ends lost 4 bases and 12 bases respectively, with 16 bases between them. The full variable domain, completed using reference TRBV5-1 and TRBJ1-1, is KAGVTQTPRYLIKTRGQQVTLSCSPISGHRSVSWYQQTPGQGLQFLFEYFSETQRNKGNFPGRFSGRQFSNSRSEMNVSTLELGDSALYLCASSMRANRPFFGQGTRLTVV.

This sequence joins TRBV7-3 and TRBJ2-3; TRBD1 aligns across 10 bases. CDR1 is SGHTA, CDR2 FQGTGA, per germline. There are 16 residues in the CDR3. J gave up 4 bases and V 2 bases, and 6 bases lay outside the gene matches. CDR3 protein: CASSLVGTGVADTQYF. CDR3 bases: TGTGCCAGCAGCTTAGTCGGGACAGGGGTTGCAGATACGCAGTATTTT.

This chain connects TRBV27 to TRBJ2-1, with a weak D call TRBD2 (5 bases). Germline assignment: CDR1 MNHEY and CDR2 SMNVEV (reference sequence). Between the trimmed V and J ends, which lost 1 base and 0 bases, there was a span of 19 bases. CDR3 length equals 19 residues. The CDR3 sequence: CASSLYPPGSTGSYNEQFF. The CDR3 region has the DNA TGTGCCAGCAGTTTATACCCCCCGGGGTCAACGGGCTCCTACAATGAGCAGTTCTTC.

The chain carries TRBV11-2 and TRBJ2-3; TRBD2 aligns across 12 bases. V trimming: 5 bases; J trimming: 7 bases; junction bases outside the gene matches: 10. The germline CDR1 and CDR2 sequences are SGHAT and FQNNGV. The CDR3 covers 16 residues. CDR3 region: CASSPASGRAGNTQYF. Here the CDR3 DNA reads TGTGCCAGCAGCCCCGCTAGCGGGAGGGCCGGAAATACGCAGTATTTT.

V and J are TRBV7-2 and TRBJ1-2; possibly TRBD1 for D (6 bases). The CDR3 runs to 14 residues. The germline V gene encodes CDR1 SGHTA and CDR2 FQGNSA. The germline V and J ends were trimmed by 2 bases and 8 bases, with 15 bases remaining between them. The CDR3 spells CASSLILGGAGYTF. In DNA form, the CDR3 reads TGTGCCAGCAGCTTAATTCTAGGGGGGGCAGGCTACACCTTC.

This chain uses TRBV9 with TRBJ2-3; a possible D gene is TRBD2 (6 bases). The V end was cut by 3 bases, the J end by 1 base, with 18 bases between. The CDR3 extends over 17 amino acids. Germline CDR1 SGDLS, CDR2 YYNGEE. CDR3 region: CASSEGRESWGTDTQYF. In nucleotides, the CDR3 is TGTGCCAGCAGCGAGGGACGGGAGAGTTGGGGCACAGATACGCAGTATTTT.

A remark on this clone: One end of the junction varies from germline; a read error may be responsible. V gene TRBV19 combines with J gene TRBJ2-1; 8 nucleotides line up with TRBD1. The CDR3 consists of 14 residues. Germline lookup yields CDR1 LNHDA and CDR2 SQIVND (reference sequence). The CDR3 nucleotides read TGTGTCAGTAGTCTGGACAGGGTTTGGGATGAGCAGTTCTTC. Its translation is CVSSLDRVWDEQFF.

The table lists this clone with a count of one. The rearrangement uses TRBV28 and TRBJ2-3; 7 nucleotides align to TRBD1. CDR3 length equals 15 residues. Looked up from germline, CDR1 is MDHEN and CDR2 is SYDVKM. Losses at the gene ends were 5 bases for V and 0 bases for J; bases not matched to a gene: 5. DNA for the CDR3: TGTGCCAGCAGTATACCGGGACAGAGCACAGATACGCAGTATTTT. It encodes CASSIPGQSTDTQYF.